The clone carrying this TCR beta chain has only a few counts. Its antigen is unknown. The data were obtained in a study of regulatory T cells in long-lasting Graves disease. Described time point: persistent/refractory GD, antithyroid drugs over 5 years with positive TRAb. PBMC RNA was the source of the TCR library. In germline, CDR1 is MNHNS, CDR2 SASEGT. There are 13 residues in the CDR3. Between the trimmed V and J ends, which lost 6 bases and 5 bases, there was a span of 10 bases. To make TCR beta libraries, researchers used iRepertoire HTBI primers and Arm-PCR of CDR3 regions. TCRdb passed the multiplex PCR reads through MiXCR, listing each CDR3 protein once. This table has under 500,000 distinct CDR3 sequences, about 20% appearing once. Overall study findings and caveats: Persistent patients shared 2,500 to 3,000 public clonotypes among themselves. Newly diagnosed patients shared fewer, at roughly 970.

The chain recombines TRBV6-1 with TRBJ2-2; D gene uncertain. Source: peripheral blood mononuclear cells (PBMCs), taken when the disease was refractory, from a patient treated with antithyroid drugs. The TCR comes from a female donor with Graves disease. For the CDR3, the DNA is TGTGCCAGCAGGTCAGATGGGACCGGGGAGCTGTTTTTT. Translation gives CASRSDGTGELFF.